Described below is a single T cell receptor (beta chain) sequence and its context. This specimen comes from a study of blood T cell repertoires in COVID-19. In the original workflow: Amplified reference gene primers provided the basis for estimating nucleated cell counts. Method: immunoSEQ multiplex PCR; TCRdb's copy keeps in-frame clones and lacks some. V, J and clone size are taken as reported in that table, and D and trimming were inferred from the DNA itself. The data show roughly 340,000 clones, with roughly nine tenths seen just once and approximately 1% held by the top ten. Participant age was about 18 to 89 years, and participants resided in fewer than 25 US areas. Cohorts were assigned according to the clinical history that participants reported. Recovered status in Cohort 3 required two negative PCRs, clearance, or symptom resolution. Material for sequencing was PBMCs or T cells enriched from blood (not recorded which). This sequence originates from a young man who had recovered from COVID-19.

The CDR3 loop is CASSLEAGNTYEQYF. The CDR3 DNA sequence: TGTGCCAGCAGTTTAGAGGCGGGGAACACGTACGAGCAGTACTTC. The V call is TRBV27, the J call TRBJ2-7; D is possibly TRBD2 (6 bases). This CDR3 contains 15 residues. Germline loops: CDR1 MNHEY, CDR2 SMNVEV (reference sequence). Trimming removed 2 bases at V and 4 bases at J, with 15 bases between.